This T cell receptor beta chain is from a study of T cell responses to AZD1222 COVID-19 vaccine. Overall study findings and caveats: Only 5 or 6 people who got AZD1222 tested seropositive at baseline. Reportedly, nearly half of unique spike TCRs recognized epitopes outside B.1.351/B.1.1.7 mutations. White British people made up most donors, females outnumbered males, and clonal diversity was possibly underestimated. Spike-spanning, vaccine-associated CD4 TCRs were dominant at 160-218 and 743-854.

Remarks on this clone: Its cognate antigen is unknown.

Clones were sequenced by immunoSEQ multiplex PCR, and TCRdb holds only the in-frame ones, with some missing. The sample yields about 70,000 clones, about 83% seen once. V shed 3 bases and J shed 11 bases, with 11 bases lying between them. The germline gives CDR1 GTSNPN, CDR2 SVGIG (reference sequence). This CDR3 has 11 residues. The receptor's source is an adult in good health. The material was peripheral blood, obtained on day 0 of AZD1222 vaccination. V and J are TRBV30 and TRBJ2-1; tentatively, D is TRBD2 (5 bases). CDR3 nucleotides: TGTGCCTGGAGAACACCGGGAAAGCAGTTCTTC. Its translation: CAWRTPGKQFF.